This is a list of T cell receptor beta chains from one sample in a study of T cell responses to AZD1222 COVID-19 vaccine. Produced via immunoSEQ multiplex PCR; TCRdb's table is partial and in-frame only. There are roughly 70,000 clones in the sample; about 80% occur only once, and about 6.1% lies in the top ten. This specimen consisted of peripheral blood, obtained 28 days after the second AZD1222 dose. The receptors were sampled from an adult who received the AZD1222 COVID-19 vaccine. CDR3s include the opening cysteine and the closing phenylalanine or tryptophan. The D gene is left open where the match is weak. Only part of the rows carry a size: once, few, many, or a class if the clone is expanded.

>TRBV6-5|TRBJ1-1|-|-
TGTGCCAGCAGTTACGCCACCGGGAACACTGAAGCTTTCTTT
CASSYATGNTEAFF
>TRBV11-2|TRBJ2-1|-|once
TGTGCCAGCAGTCTCGGTCCCAATGAGCAGTTCTTC
CASSLGPNEQFF
>TRBV5-1|TRBJ1-1|-|-
TGCGCCAGCAGCTTTACAGCCCGGAACACTGAAGCTTTCTTT
CASSFTARNTEAFF
>TRBV11-1|TRBJ2-4|TRBD1|-
TGTGCCAGCAGCCTCGGGACAGGGCAGTACTTC
CASSLGTGQYF
>TRBV9|TRBJ2-3|TRBD1|-
TGTGCCAGCAGCGCCCCCCGGACAGGGCAAGATACGCAGTATTTT
CASSAPRTGQDTQYF
>TRBV10-3|TRBJ2-3|-|once
TGTGCCATCCACACCGGTGGCCCAGTCACAGATACGCAGTATTTT
CAIHTGGPVTDTQYF
>TRBV2|TRBJ2-3|-|-
TGTGCCAGCAGTGTTCACACAGATACGCAGTATTTT
CASSVHTDTQYF
>TRBV2|TRBJ1-2|TRBD1|few
TGTGCCAGCAGTGGGACAGGGGGATTCTATGGCTACACCTTC
CASSGTGGFYGYTF
>TRBV5-4|TRBJ1-3|TRBD1|-
TGTGCCAGCAGTCGGGAAATGGGACAGAGCTCTGGAAACACCATATATTTT
CASSREMGQSSGNTIYF
>TRBV10-3|TRBJ2-1|-|few
TGTGCCATCAGTGAGGAGGGGGTCGGAGACAATGAGCAGTTCTTC
CAISEEGVGDNEQFF
>TRBV28|TRBJ1-6|-|-
TGTGCCAGCAGTTTTGGGCCTTATGGCTATAATTCACCCCTCCACTTT
CASSFGPYGYNSPLHF
>TRBV7-9|TRBJ1-1|-|-
TGTGCCAGCAGCTACCCAATCAGGGGCCGGCCTGAAGCTTTCTTT
CASSYPIRGRPEAFF
>TRBV5-6|TRBJ2-5|-|-
TGTGCCAGCAGCCAAGGACAGCCACAAGAGACCCAGTACTTC
CASSQGQPQETQYF
>TRBV11-1|TRBJ2-7|TRBD1|-
TGTGCCAGCAGCCCTGGGCCGACAGGGCACGAGCAGTACTTC
CASSPGPTGHEQYF
>TRBV2|TRBJ2-1|-|-
TGTGCCAGCAGTGAAGCGCTTGCAGGAAACAATGAGCAGTTCTTC
CASSEALAGNNEQFF
>TRBV29-1|TRBJ1-3|-|few
TGCAGCGCTACTCTCTCTGGAAACACCATATATTTT
CSATLSGNTIYF
>TRBV5-6|TRBJ2-7|-|-
TGTGCCAGCAGCCAGGACGTTTCCTACGAGCAGTACTTC
CASSQDVSYEQYF
>TRBV5-6|TRBJ1-2|-|once
TGTGCCAGCAGCTTGGCGGGACGGAACTATGGCTACACCTTC
CASSLAGRNYGYTF
>TRBV28|TRBJ1-5|TRBD1|-
TGTGCCAGCAGCGAGGACAGGGGCAATCAGCCCCAGCATTTT
CASSEDRGNQPQHF
>TRBV6-4|TRBJ1-1|-|-
TGTGCCAGCAGGCGAGAGGACTCGAGCACTGAAGCTTTCTTT
CASRREDSSTEAFF